This T cell receptor (beta chain) was identified in a study of blood T cell repertoires in COVID-19. As for the study in general: COVID-19 samples from acute and convalescent phases originated in the United States, Italy and Spain. PBMCs, B-cell-depleted T cells, or T cells provided the cDNA or gDNA that made up the material.

Authors' data handling: The assay estimated nucleated cells by amplifying reference gene primers. Data came from immunoSEQ multiplex PCR; TCRdb stores just in-frame clones and leaves some out. Clonal size and the V and J genes are those of that table, whereas D and trimming came from the DNA. The profile covers about 110,000 clones, with over 80% appearing a single time and 0.8% to 0.9% taken by the ten largest. The sequence came from a woman between 65 and 79 years old with acute or convalescent COVID-19. Input material: peripheral blood.

The CDR3 DNA follows: TGTGCCAGCAGTTTATCGTCAACAGTATATAATTCACCCCTCCACTTT. This codes for CASSLSSTVYNSPLHF. V gene TRBV27 combines with J gene TRBJ1-6, with D unresolved. The V gene's germline CDR1 is MNHEY and CDR2 SMNVEV (reference sequence). The CDR3 totals 16 residues. V lost 0 bases and J 4 bases, leaving 10 bases between the germline ends.